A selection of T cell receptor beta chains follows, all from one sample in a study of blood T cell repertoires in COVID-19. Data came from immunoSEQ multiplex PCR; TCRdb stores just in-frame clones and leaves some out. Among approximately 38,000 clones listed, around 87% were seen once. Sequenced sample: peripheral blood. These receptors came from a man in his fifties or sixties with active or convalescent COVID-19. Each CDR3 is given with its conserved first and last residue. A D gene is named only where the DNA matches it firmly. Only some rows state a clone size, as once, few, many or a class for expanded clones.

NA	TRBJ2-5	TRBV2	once	TGTGCCAGCAGTGATGCCGGGTCCGGGGAGACCCAGTACTTC	CASSDAGSGETQYF
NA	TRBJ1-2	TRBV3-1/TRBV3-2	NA	TGTGCCAGCAGCCAAGTGCCGGGGGGGCCACGAAGCTATGGCTACACCTTC	CASSQVPGGPRSYGYTF
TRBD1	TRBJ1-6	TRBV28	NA	TGTGCCAGCAGTCGGACAGGGGGCGTTTTTTCACCCCTCCACTTT	CASSRTGGVFSPLHF
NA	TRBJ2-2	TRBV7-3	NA	TGTGCCAGCAGCTTAGCCCCCCCCAAGACAGTTCCCATGGTTAACACCGGGGAGCTGTTTTTT	CASSLAPPKTVPMVNTGELFF
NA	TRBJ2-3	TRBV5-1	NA	TGCGCCAGCAGTCGTAGTCCGGGGAGGAGCACAGATACGCAGTATTTT	CASSRSPGRSTDTQYF
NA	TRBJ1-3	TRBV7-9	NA	TGTGCCAGCAGCTTACGGTCCTCTGGAAACACCATATATTTT	CASSLRSSGNTIYF
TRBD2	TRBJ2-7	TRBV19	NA	TGTGCCAGTAGTAGGACTAGCGGGGACCCCTACGAGCAGTACTTC	CASSRTSGDPYEQYF
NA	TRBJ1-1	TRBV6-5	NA	TGTGCCAGCAGTACCCCCGGAGGCACTGAAGCTTTCTTT	CASSTPGGTEAFF
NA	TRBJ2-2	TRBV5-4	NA	TGTGCCAGCAGCTTGGACCAGGGGAACACCGGGGAGCTGTTTTTT	CASSLDQGNTGELFF
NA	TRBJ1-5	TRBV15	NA	TGTGCCACCAGCGTGGAGGACCTTAGCAATCAGCCCCAGCATTTT	CATSVEDLSNQPQHF
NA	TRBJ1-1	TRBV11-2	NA	TGTGCCAGCAGCTTAGATAAGGGGCTGAACACTGAAGCTTTCTTT	CASSLDKGLNTEAFF
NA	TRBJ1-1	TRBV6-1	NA	TGTGCCAGCAGTGAAATCGAGGTGAACACTGAAGCTTTCTTT	CASSEIEVNTEAFF
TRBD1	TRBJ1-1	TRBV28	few	TGTGCCAGCAGTTCTCTCGAGGCCTCGGGACAGGGCGGTACTGAAGCTTTCTTT	CASSSLEASGQGGTEAFF
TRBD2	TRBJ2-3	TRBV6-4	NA	TGTGCCAGCAGTCGAGCGGGACCCACAGATACGCAGTATTTT	CASSRAGPTDTQYF
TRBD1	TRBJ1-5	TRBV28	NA	TGTGCCAGCAGCGGACAGGGACCTCAGCCCCAGCATTTT	CASSGQGPQPQHF
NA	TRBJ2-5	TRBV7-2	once	TGTGCCAGCAGCTTAGTGGGGGGGGCTGGCGAGACCCAGTACTTC	CASSLVGGAGETQYF
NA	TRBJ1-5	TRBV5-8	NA	TGTGCCAGCGGACGACAGAATCAGCCCCAGCATTTT	CASGRQNQPQHF
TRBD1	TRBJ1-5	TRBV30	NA	TGTGCCTGGAGTGATCAGGGGGGCAAGAGTCAGCCCCAGCATTTT	CAWSDQGGKSQPQHF
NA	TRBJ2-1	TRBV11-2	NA	TGTGCCAGCAGCTTATCGGGGGAAGGGGTTAATGAGCAGTTCTTC	CASSLSGEGVNEQFF
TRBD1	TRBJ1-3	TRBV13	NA	TGTGCCAGCAGCCCATGGACAGGGGCCTCTGGAAACACCATATATTTT	CASSPWTGASGNTIYF
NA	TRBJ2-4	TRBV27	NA	TGTGCCAGCAGACCACTACCGGGCCTCGGGGGAGAGGACATTCAGTACTTC	CASRPLPGLGGEDIQYF
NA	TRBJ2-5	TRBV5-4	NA	TGTGCCAGCAGCCCCCCGGGATCAGGAGAAGAGACCCAGTACTTC	CASSPPGSGEETQYF
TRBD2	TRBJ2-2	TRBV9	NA	TGTGCCAGCAGCGTAGACGCAGCGGGGGGGCATGTCGGGGAGCTGTTTTTT	CASSVDAAGGHVGELFF
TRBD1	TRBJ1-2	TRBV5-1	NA	TGCGCCAGCAGCTTGGACCGCTTGGGGACAGGTGGATATGGCTACACCTTC	CASSLDRLGTGGYGYTF
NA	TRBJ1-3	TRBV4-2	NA	TGTGCCAGCAGCCAAGAAGTTCGCCTAGGAGGGGCCTCTGGAAACACCATATATTTT	CASSQEVRLGGASGNTIYF
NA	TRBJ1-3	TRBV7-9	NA	TGTGCCAGCACCGCGGGGGGGCTTTTCTCTGGAAACACCATATATTTT	CASTAGGLFSGNTIYF
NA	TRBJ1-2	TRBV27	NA	TGTGCCAGCAGTTTGTTTCCCCGTTCCTCCTATGGCTACACCTTC	CASSLFPRSSYGYTF
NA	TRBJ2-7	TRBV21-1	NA	TGTGCCAGCAGCCTCCGGACAGGACTCTCCTACGAGCAGTACTTC	CASSLRTGLSYEQYF
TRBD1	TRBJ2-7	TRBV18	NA	TGTGCCAGCTCACCACCCGGGACAGGGACCTACGAGCAGTACTTC	CASSPPGTGTYEQYF
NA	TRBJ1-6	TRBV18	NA	TGTGCCAGCTCACCACCTAATGCCCAGATGGGCGAATATAATTCACCCCTCCACTTT	CASSPPNAQMGEYNSPLHF
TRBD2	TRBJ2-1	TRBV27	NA	TGTGCCAGCAGTTTAGCGACTAGCGGGCGGTACAATGAGCAGTTCTTC	CASSLATSGRYNEQFF
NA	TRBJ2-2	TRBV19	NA	TGTGCCAGTAGATTCGCCGGGGAGCTGTTTTTT	CASRFAGELFF
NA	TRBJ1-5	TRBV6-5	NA	TGTGCCAGCACGCAGTCACGCAATCAGCCCCAGCATTTT	CASTQSRNQPQHF
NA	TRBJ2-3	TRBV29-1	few	TGCAGCGTGGCTAGTCGGTTTAGCACAGATACGCAGTATTTT	CSVASRFSTDTQYF
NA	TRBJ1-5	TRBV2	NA	TGTGCCAGCAGCCTCAACAGGGATAGCAATCAGCCCCAGCATTTT	CASSLNRDSNQPQHF
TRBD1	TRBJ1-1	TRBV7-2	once	TGTGCCAGCAGCCCCGCGCCAGGGGGGAACACTGAAGCTTTCTTT	CASSPAPGGNTEAFF
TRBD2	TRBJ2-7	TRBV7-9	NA	TGTGCCAGCAGCTTTAGACTAGCGGGAGGCGGCTCCTACGAGCAGTACTTC	CASSFRLAGGGSYEQYF
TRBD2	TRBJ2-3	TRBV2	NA	TGTGCCGGTAGGGAGGGTGCAGATACGCAGTATTTT	CAGREGADTQYF
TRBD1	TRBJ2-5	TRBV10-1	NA	TGCGCCAGCAGCGATCGACGGACAGGAAAAGAGACCCAGTACTTC	CASSDRRTGKETQYF
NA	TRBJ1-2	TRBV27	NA	TGTGCCAGCAGTTTAAAACCTCCGGGGAACTATGGCTACACCTTC	CASSLKPPGNYGYTF
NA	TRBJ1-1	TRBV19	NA	TGTGCCAGTAATCAGTTATTGAACACTGAAGCTTTCTTT	CASNQLLNTEAFF